This is a list of T cell receptor beta chains from one sample in a study of blood T cell repertoires in COVID-19. Only in-frame clones appear in the TCRdb table, and some are missing; sequencing was by immunoSEQ multiplex PCR. The sample shows approximately 210,000 clones, around 90% of them seen only once. The specimen sequenced was peripheral blood. These receptors originate from a man between 65 and 80 years old with acute or convalescent COVID-19. The CDR3 runs from the conserved cysteine through the conserved F or W. D genes are given only for firm matches. Some rows mark clone size as missing; the rest say once, few, many or name a class of expanded clone.

j_gene | v_gene | d_gene | abundance | CDR3aa | CDR3nt
TRBJ2-7 | TRBV7-6 | NA | NA | CASSLVGGYEQYF | TGTGCCAGCAGCTTAGTAGGCGGTTACGAGCAGTACTTC
TRBJ1-5 | TRBV19 | NA | NA | CASSIDIERNQPQHF | TGTGCCAGTAGTATAGATATAGAGCGGAATCAGCCCCAGCATTTT
TRBJ2-1 | TRBV7-8 | TRBD2 | NA | CASSPRGSASGRNEQFF | TGTGCCAGCAGCCCCCGGGGTTCGGCTAGCGGGAGAAATGAGCAGTTCTTC
TRBJ2-5 | TRBV7-2 | NA | NA | CASSFLGGGVGETQYF | TGTGCCAGCAGCTTTTTAGGGGGAGGGGTTGGAGAGACCCAGTACTTC
TRBJ1-5 | TRBV6-1 | TRBD1 | NA | CASRERGTEKNQPQHF | TGTGCCAGCAGAGAACGTGGGACAGAGAAGAATCAGCCCCAGCATTTT
TRBJ2-1 | TRBV27 | TRBD2 | NA | CASSTTSGSYNEQFF | TGTGCCAGCAGCACGACTAGCGGGAGTTACAATGAGCAGTTCTTC
TRBJ2-7 | TRBV3-1/TRBV3-2 | NA | NA | CASSQGPARNSYEQYF | TGTGCCAGCAGCCAAGGTCCAGCGCGGAACTCCTACGAGCAGTACTTC
TRBJ2-1 | TRBV4-3 | TRBD1 | NA | CASSQEQNRGEQFF | TGCGCCAGCAGCCAAGAACAAAACAGGGGTGAGCAGTTCTTC
TRBJ2-7 | TRBV10-1 | NA | NA | CASSEILRGMGREQYF | TGCGCCAGCAGTGAGATTCTTCGGGGGATGGGGCGGGAGCAGTACTTC
TRBJ1-2 | TRBV27 | TRBD1 | NA | CASSLDRSANYGYTF | TGTGCCAGCAGTTTGGACAGGTCAGCTAACTATGGCTACACCTTC
TRBJ2-5 | TRBV7-2 | NA | NA | CASIGGGGLGPQYF | TGTGCCAGCATAGGGGGCGGGGGGCTAGGGCCCCAGTACTTC
TRBJ1-2 | TRBV6-5 | NA | NA | CASRSTGYAGYTF | TGTGCCAGCAGGAGTACAGGTTATGCGGGCTACACCTTC
TRBJ2-1 | TRBV11-1 | NA | NA | CASSPSGRYNEQFF | TGTGCCAGCAGCCCAAGCGGGCGGTACAATGAGCAGTTCTTC
TRBJ2-2 | TRBV5-1 | TRBD2 | NA | CASSATSGRRGELFF | TGCGCCAGCAGCGCGACTAGCGGGAGAAGGGGGGAGCTGTTTTTT
TRBJ1-2 | TRBV5-5 | NA | NA | CASSPIGEGYTF | TGTGCCAGCAGCCCGATAGGGGAAGGCTACACCTTC
TRBJ1-4 | TRBV7-2 | NA | NA | CASRRQREGSEKLFF | TGTGCCAGCAGGCGTCAGAGGGAGGGATCAGAAAAACTGTTTTTT
TRBJ2-1 | TRBV6-4 | TRBD1 | NA | CASSDTQGSEQFF | TGTGCCAGCAGTGATACACAGGGGTCTGAGCAGTTCTTC
TRBJ2-2 | TRBV18 | NA | NA | CASSPGRTGELFF | TGTGCCAGCTCACCAGGGAGGACCGGGGAGCTGTTTTTT
TRBJ2-7 | TRBV28 | TRBD1 | once | CASSPGQEHYEQYF | TGTGCCAGCAGTCCGGGACAGGAACATTACGAGCAGTACTTC
TRBJ1-5 | TRBV4-1 | TRBD1 | NA | CASSPATDRDRDQPQHF | TGCGCCAGCAGCCCAGCTACCGACAGGGATAGGGATCAGCCCCAGCATTTT
TRBJ1-3 | TRBV7-3 | NA | NA | CASSLEGSSGNTIYF | TGTGCCAGCAGCTTAGAGGGAAGCTCTGGAAACACCATATATTTT
TRBJ2-7 | TRBV3-1/TRBV3-2 | TRBD1 | once | CASSLGGTGAISLEQYF | TGTGCCAGCAGCCTCGGGGGGACAGGGGCGATTTCGCTCGAGCAGTACTTC
TRBJ1-4 | TRBV5-5 | NA | NA | CASSLRRDEKLFF | TGTGCCAGCAGCTTAAGGAGAGATGAAAAACTGTTTTTT
TRBJ2-7 | TRBV6-5 | TRBD2 | once | CASSSGLAGGYEQYF | TGTGCCAGCAGCTCTGGACTAGCGGGAGGCTACGAGCAGTACTTC
TRBJ2-3 | TRBV19 | TRBD1 | NA | CASTQQGATADTQYF | TGTGCCAGTACCCAACAGGGGGCGACGGCAGATACGCAGTATTTT
TRBJ2-2 | TRBV5-4 | TRBD1 | NA | CASSLDREITGELFF | TGTGCCAGCAGTCTGGACAGGGAAATAACCGGGGAGCTGTTTTTT
TRBJ1-3 | TRBV28 | NA | NA | CASSLGHRNTIYF | TGTGCCAGCAGTTTGGGGCACCGTAACACCATATATTTT
TRBJ2-7 | TRBV2 | TRBD2 | once | CARKTMGSPGLCF | TGTGCCAGAAAGACGATGGGGTCCCCGGGACTATGCTTC
TRBJ2-5 | TRBV10-3 | NA | NA | CAISDSTEGETQYF | TGTGCCATCAGTGATAGCACAGAGGGAGAGACCCAGTACTTC
TRBJ2-1 | TRBV6-6 | TRBD2 | NA | CASSVSGRAVADEQFF | TGTGCCAGCAGCGTTAGCGGGAGGGCCGTGGCGGATGAGCAGTTCTTC
TRBJ1-1 | TRBV7-9 | TRBD1 | NA | CASSLAGTGITEAFF | TGTGCCAGCAGCTTAGCCGGGACAGGGATTACTGAAGCTTTCTTT
TRBJ1-1 | TRBV18 | NA | NA | CASSPSSNTEAFF | TGTGCCAGCTCACCCTCTTCGAACACTGAAGCTTTCTTT
TRBJ1-4 | TRBV28 | TRBD1 | NA | CASSRTGDGKLFF | TGTGCCAGCAGCCGGACAGGAGATGGAAAACTGTTTTTT
TRBJ2-7 | TRBV12-3/TRBV12-4 | NA | NA | CASSAPSSYEQYF | TGTGCCAGCAGTGCACCTAGCTCCTACGAGCAGTACTTC
TRBJ1-1 | TRBV30 | NA | NA | CAWSVQLNTEAFF | TGTGCCTGGAGTGTACAGCTGAACACTGAAGCTTTCTTT
TRBJ1-2 | TRBV5-1 | TRBD1 | few | CASSLGTGAYGYTF | TGCGCCAGCAGCTTGGGTACAGGGGCCTATGGCTACACCTTC
TRBJ2-3 | TRBV7-8 | NA | NA | CASTNTDTQYF | TGTGCCAGCACTAATACAGATACGCAGTATTTT
TRBJ2-7 | TRBV27 | TRBD2 | many | CASSLSTSGKTYEQYF | TGTGCCAGCAGTTTATCTACCAGCGGGAAAACCTACGAGCAGTACTTC
TRBJ2-7 | TRBV4-1 | TRBD2 | many | CASSATVSGRGREQYF | TGCGCCAGCAGCGCAACCGTTAGCGGGAGAGGTAGGGAGCAGTACTTC
TRBJ2-7 | TRBV6-5 | NA | NA | CASSRDTGSYEQYF | TGTGCCAGCAGTAGGGACACAGGATCCTACGAGCAGTACTTC
TRBJ2-7 | TRBV9 | NA | NA | CASSVDTGGTYEQYF | TGTGCCAGCAGCGTAGACACAGGCGGTACCTACGAGCAGTACTTC
TRBJ2-2 | TRBV19 | NA | NA | CASSNTGQRKNTGELFF | TGTGCCAGTAGCAATACCGGACAGAGAAAAAACACCGGGGAGCTGTTTTTT
TRBJ2-7 | TRBV19 | TRBD2 | NA | CASKGLAANEQYF | TGTGCCAGTAAAGGACTAGCGGCGAACGAGCAGTACTTC
TRBJ2-2 | TRBV3-1/TRBV3-2 | NA | NA | CASSLPGLVGELFF | TGTGCCAGCAGCCTACCTGGACTCGTAGGGGAGCTGTTTTTT
TRBJ2-2 | TRBV9 | TRBD2 | NA | CASSVLAGGTGELFF | TGTGCCAGCAGCGTACTAGCGGGAGGGACCGGGGAGCTGTTTTTT
TRBJ2-2 | TRBV7-3 | NA | NA | CASRGKNTGELFF | TGTGCCAGCAGGGGCAAGAACACCGGGGAGCTGTTTTTT
TRBJ2-2 | TRBV20-1 | TRBD2 | NA | CSASKGLAGALGTGELFF | TGCAGTGCTAGTAAGGGACTAGCGGGAGCTCTGGGCACCGGGGAGCTGTTTTTT
TRBJ1-1 | TRBV11-2 | TRBD1 | NA | CASLRTGIPSLEAFF | TGTGCCAGCCTGAGGACAGGGATCCCTTCGCTTGAGGCTTTCTTT
TRBJ1-2 | TRBV30 | TRBD1 | NA | CAWSVPSGGVYGYTF | TGTGCCTGGAGTGTACCGTCAGGGGGCGTGTATGGCTACACCTTC